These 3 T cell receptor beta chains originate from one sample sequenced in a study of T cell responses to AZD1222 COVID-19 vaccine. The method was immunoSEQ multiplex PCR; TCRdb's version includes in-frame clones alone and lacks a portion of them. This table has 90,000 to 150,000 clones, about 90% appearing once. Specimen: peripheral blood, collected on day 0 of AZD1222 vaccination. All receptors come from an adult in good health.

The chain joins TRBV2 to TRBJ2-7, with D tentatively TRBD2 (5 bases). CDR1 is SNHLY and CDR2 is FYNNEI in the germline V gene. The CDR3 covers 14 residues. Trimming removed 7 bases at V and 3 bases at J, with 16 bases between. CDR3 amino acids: CASMGRLQSYEQYF. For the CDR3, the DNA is TGTGCCAGCATGGGGAGACTACAAAGCTACGAGCAGTACTTC.

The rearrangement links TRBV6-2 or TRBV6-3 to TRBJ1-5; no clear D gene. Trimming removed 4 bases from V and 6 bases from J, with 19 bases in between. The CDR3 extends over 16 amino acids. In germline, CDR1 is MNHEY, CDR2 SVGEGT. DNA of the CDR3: TGTGCCAGCAGTTGCTATTGGACCACTACAGTTCAGCCCCAGCATTTT. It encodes CASSCYWTTTVQPQHF.

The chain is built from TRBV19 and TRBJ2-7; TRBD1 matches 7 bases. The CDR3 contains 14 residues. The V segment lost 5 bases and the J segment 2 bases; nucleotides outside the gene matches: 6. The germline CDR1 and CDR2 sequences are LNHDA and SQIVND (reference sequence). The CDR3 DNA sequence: TGTGCCAGTAGTTCCGACAGGGACCCCTACGAGCAGTACTTC. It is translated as CASSSDRDPYEQYF. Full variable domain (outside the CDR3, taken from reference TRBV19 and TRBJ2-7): DGGITQSPKYLFRKEGQNVTLSCEQNLNHDAMYWYRQDPGQGLRLIYYSQIVNDFQKGDIAEGYSVSREKKESFPLTVTSAQKNPTAFYLCASSSDRDPYEQYFGPGTRLTVT.